These 20 T cell receptor beta chains were all obtained from the same sample, sequenced in a study of blood T cell repertoires in COVID-19. Here immunoSEQ multiplex PCR was the method, and the copy in TCRdb shows in-frame clones only, minus some. The sample includes some 220,000 clones, around 83% seen only once; the top ten take about 5.6%. Sequencing was carried out using peripheral blood. The receptor set was obtained from a woman aged 70-85 years with COVID-19, enrolled during active disease.

The chain combines TRBV14 with TRBJ2-5; D remains unclear. The CDR3 loop spans 13 amino acids. Trimming took off 2 bases at V and 2 bases at J, with 6 bases between the two ends. Germline V CDR1 and CDR2: SGHDN, FVKESK. The CDR3 sequence is CASSQLIQETQYF. In DNA form, the CDR3 reads TGTGCCAGCAGCCAATTAATTCAAGAGACCCAGTACTTC.

The V and J genes are TRBV3-1 (or the pseudogene TRBV3-2) and TRBJ2-2, with 8 bases fitting TRBD2. The CDR3 extends over 19 amino acids. Germline CDR1 is LGHDT and CDR2 is YNNKEL (reference sequence). Trimming at V came to 5 bases and at J to 2 bases, leaving 16 bases not matched to a gene. The CDR3 coding sequence is TGTGCCAGCAGCTCGAAACCTTATTGGACTAGCAGAAACACCGGGGAGCTGTTTTTT. Translated: CASSSKPYWTSRNTGELFF.

The rearrangement joins TRBV28 to TRBJ1-5; no definite D call. Trimming stripped 3 bases from V and 13 bases from J, with 13 bases between. CDR3 size: 12 residues. Germline CDR1 MDHEN, CDR2 SYDVKM. This chain's CDR3 is CASSLRNRYQHF. In nucleotides, the CDR3 is TGTGCCAGCAGTTTGAGGAACCGATATCAGCATTTT.

There are a few counts of this clone. The V gene is TRBV6-5, the J gene TRBJ1-2; the D gene is possibly TRBD1 (5 bases). The CDR3 has 14 residues. Germline CDR1 reads MNHEY; CDR2 reads SVGAGI. V was cut by 6 bases and J by 6 bases, with 17 bases left in between. In nucleotides, the CDR3 is TGTGCCAGCAGAACCCCCGGGGGTAGGGATGGCTACACCTTC. Its translation is CASRTPGGRDGYTF.

The chain carries TRBV5-5 and TRBJ1-2, with TRBD1 as a possible D gene (5 bases). V lost 3 bases and J 2 bases, leaving 14 bases between the germline ends. Germline-derived CDR1 and CDR2 are SGHKS and YYEKEE (reference sequence). CDR3 length: 15 amino acids. The CDR3 spells CASSSPPGGNYGYTF. The CDR3 nucleotides read TGTGCCAGCAGCTCTCCGCCGGGGGGAAACTATGGCTACACCTTC. The full variable domain, completed using reference TRBV5-5 and TRBJ1-2, is DAGVTQSPTHLIKTRGQQVTLRCSPISGHKSVSWYQQVLGQGPQFIFQYYEKEERGRGNFPDRFSARQFPNYSSELNVNALLLGDSALYLCASSSPPGGNYGYTFGSGTRLTVV.

J is TRBJ1-4 and V is TRBV2, with 10 bases matching TRBD1. CDR1 and CDR2 from the germline V gene are SNHLY and FYNNEI. There are 15 residues in the CDR3. V trimming: 6 bases; J trimming: 4 bases; junction bases outside the gene matches: 5. The CDR3: CASRAGQGNNEKLFF. The CDR3 nucleotides are TGTGCCAGCAGGGCGGGACAGGGGAATAATGAAAAACTGTTTTTT.

This clone appeared once. The chain recombines TRBV14 with TRBJ2-7; 7 nucleotides agree with TRBD1. Per germline, CDR1 SGHDN and CDR2 FVKESK. The CDR3 has 13 residues. J gave up 6 bases and V 2 bases, and 4 bases lay outside the gene matches. DNA for the CDR3: TGTGCCAGCAGCCAATCCTCAGGGGGCGAGCAGTACTTC. It yields the protein CASSQSSGGEQYF. Combining the CDR3 with reference TRBV14 and TRBJ2-7 gives the whole variable domain EAGVTQFPSHSVIEKGQTVTLRCDPISGHDNLYWYRRVMGKEIKFLLHFVKESKQDESGMPNNRFLAERTGGTYSTLKVQPAELEDSGVYFCASSQSSGGEQYFGPGTRLTVT.

The chain links TRBV18 to TRBJ2-5; D may be TRBD2 (6 bases). The CDR3 covers 15 residues. CDR1 KGHSH and CDR2 LQKENI come from the germline V gene. V dropped 5 bases and J dropped 5 bases, with 18 bases sitting between them. The CDR3 DNA reads as TGTGCCAGCTCATCTCTGCGGGATGGAAGTGAGACCCAGTACTTC. Protein sequence: CASSSLRDGSETQYF.

This sequence joins TRBV7-9 and TRBJ1-4, with 10 bases fitting TRBD1. Germline V gene lookup returns CDR1 SEHNR and CDR2 FQNEAQ (reference sequence). The CDR3 consists of 15 residues. V was pared by 4 bases and J by 5 bases, with 4 bases of the junction left unmatched. CDR3 in amino acids: CASSSRTGGNEKLFF. The CDR3 coding sequence is TGTGCCAGCAGCTCGCGGACAGGGGGGAATGAAAAACTGTTTTTT.

The chain joins TRBV11-2 to TRBJ2-1; 8 positions agree with TRBD1. V was clipped by 2 bases and J by 4 bases; unmatched bases: 7. Per germline, CDR1 SGHAT and CDR2 FQNNGV. The CDR3 is 16 residues long. CDR3 sequence reads: CASSLRGRGLYNEQFF. Here the CDR3 DNA reads TGTGCCAGCAGCTTAAGAGGCAGGGGGCTTTACAATGAGCAGTTCTTC.

The sample holds a few counts of this clone. The V and J genes are TRBV2 and TRBJ2-3, with D possibly TRBD2 on 6 matching bases. V gave up 5 bases and J gave up 2 bases, with 14 bases separating them. The germline V gene encodes CDR1 SNHLY and CDR2 FYNNEI. This CDR3 contains 15 residues. The CDR3 DNA follows: TGTGCCAGCAGTCCGAAGGCGGGAAACACAGATACGCAGTATTTT. Encoded protein: CASSPKAGNTDTQYF. The complete variable domain, with remaining parts taken from reference TRBV2 and TRBJ2-3, reads EPEVTQTPSHQVTQMGQEVILRCVPISNHLYFYWYRQILGQKVEFLVSFYNNEISEKSEIFDDQFSVERPDGSNFTLKIRSTKLEDSAMYFCASSPKAGNTDTQYFGPGTRLTVL.

CDR3 loop: CASSLEWTSGDAYEQYF. Written as DNA, the CDR3 is TGTGCCAGCAGCTTAGAGTGGACTAGCGGAGACGCCTACGAGCAGTACTTC. V usage is TRBV7-9 and J usage is TRBJ2-7, with TRBD2 matching over 10 bases. Per germline, CDR1 SEHNR and CDR2 FQNEAQ (reference sequence). The trim removed 1 base at V and 2 bases at J, leaving 8 bases unmatched. The CDR3 runs to 17 residues.

Turning to this clone: The same CDR3 is also encoded by other DNA sequences in this sample. The rearrangement joins TRBV4-3 to TRBJ1-2, with TRBD1 as a possible D gene (5 bases). The germline V gene has CDR1 LGHNA and CDR2 YSLEER. Trimming shortened V by 0 bases and J by 5 bases, and 13 bases separated the two germline ends. This CDR3 has 15 amino acids. The CDR3 DNA reads TGCGCCAGCAGCCAAGATGGGGGGAGCTTATATGGCTACACCTTC. It is translated as CASSQDGGSLYGYTF.

The rearrangement joins TRBV27 to TRBJ1-2; 7 bases are a match to TRBD1. Trimming took 0 bases from V and 4 from J; bases not matched to a gene: 5. CDR3 length: 15 residues. CDR1 is MNHEY, CDR2 SMNVEV, per germline (reference sequence). The CDR3 spells CASSLSPTGAYGYTF. In nucleotides, the CDR3 is TGTGCCAGCAGTTTATCGCCCACAGGGGCCTATGGCTACACCTTC.

This clone has only a few counts. The chain links TRBV5-1 to TRBJ1-2, with D possibly TRBD1 on 5 matching bases. With 4 bases removed from V and 2 bases from J, the gap between germline ends came to 12 bases. There are 14 residues in the CDR3. Looked up from germline, CDR1 is SGHRS and CDR2 is YFSETQ. The CDR3 DNA reads TGCGCCAGCAGCCCCGGGACTGTGAACTATGGCTACACCTTC. This encodes CASSPGTVNYGYTF. The full variable domain, with the rest looked up from reference TRBV5-1 and TRBJ1-2, is KAGVTQTPRYLIKTRGQQVTLSCSPISGHRSVSWYQQTPGQGLQFLFEYFSETQRNKGNFPGRFSGRQFSNSRSEMNVSTLELGDSALYLCASSPGTVNYGYTFGSGTRLTVV.

The chain combines TRBV19 with TRBJ2-3, with D possibly TRBD2 on 5 matching bases. The CDR3 contains 13 residues. The germline V gene has CDR1 LNHDA and CDR2 SQIVND (reference sequence). Deletions cut 9 bases from V and 4 bases from J, with 14 bases between. CDR3 protein: CASGVGAADTQYF. CDR3 coding DNA: TGTGCCAGCGGGGTGGGAGCGGCAGATACGCAGTATTTT.

This chain links TRBV5-1 with TRBJ1-2; 8 bases are a match to TRBD1. Germline V gene lookup returns CDR1 SGHRS and CDR2 YFSETQ. The CDR3 totals 15 residues. With V trimmed by 5 bases and J by 0 bases, 6 bases remained unmatched. CDR3 sequence (DNA): TGCGCCAGCAGGTCTGCAGGGGGCTCTAACTATGGCTACACCTTC. Translating it yields CASRSAGGSNYGYTF.

This clone was observed once. The chain is built from TRBV19 and TRBJ1-5; 10 bases are shared with TRBD1. Per germline, CDR1 LNHDA and CDR2 SQIVND (reference sequence). This CDR3 region has 14 residues. The J segment lost 6 bases and the V segment lost 5 bases, leaving 4 bases of the junction unmatched. CDR3 in DNA: TGTGCCAGTAGTGAGGGACAGGGGATTCAGCCCCAGCATTTT. Translation: CASSEGQGIQPQHF.

The J gene is TRBJ1-4, the V gene TRBV30, with D maybe TRBD1 (5 bases). The germline V gene encodes CDR1 GTSNPN and CDR2 SVGIG (reference sequence). The length of the CDR3 is 20 residues. The V end lost 1 base, the J end lost 4 bases, and 28 bases lay between the germline ends. The CDR3 DNA is TGTGCCTGGAGTGACCTTATTGGGCGGGGCCCTCCCCGAGTTAATGAAAAACTGTTTTTT. It specifies CAWSDLIGRGPPRVNEKLFF.

V and J are TRBV7-6 and TRBJ1-1; D is unclear. CDR1 SGHVS and CDR2 FNYEAQ come from the germline V gene. The CDR3 is made up of 13 amino acids. V lost 6 bases, J lost 3 bases, and 11 bases lay in between. CDR3 amino acids: CASSYDLDTEAFF. The CDR3, as DNA: TGTGCCAGCAGTTATGACCTAGACACTGAAGCTTTCTTT.